This TCR beta chain was captured by sequencing in a study of PD-1 blockade in mismatch repair-deficient tumors. Libraries were prepared by immunoSEQ multiplex PCR; TCRdb keeps only in-frame clonotypes and omits some of them. The repertoire holds about 9,500 clones, with 85% to 95% as singletons. The sample's time point: approximately nine-day in vitro stimulation with candidate neoantigen peptide 3. Mismatch repair deficiency was confirmed in all patients, by PCR or immunohistochemistry. CDR3 length: 17 amino acids. This clone was recorded only once. The antigen is undetermined. The sequencing here drew on cells cultured in vitro, taken from a patient treated with pembrolizumab. The chain employs TRBV12-2 and TRBJ2-1; TRBD2 is the table's D call and was not checked against the DNA. TRBV12-2 is assigned pseudogene status. This sequence originates from an adult with mismatch repair-deficient cancer. CDR3 bases: TGTGCAAGTCGCTTAGACCCTGTAAAGGGACTAACCAATGAGCAGTTCTTC. Translated: CASRLDPVKGLTNEQFF.